The T cell receptor beta chain under discussion was sequenced for a study of blood T cell repertoires in COVID-19. Germline V lookup: CDR1 LGHNA, CDR2 YNFKEQ. This CDR3 has 15 residues. J was trimmed by 0 bases and V by 1 base; bases with no gene match: 0. Assay used: immunoSEQ multiplex PCR; TCRdb lists only in-frame clones, some missing. The table records a few hundred thousand clones, around 87% of them present only once. Of note for this clone: Distinct nucleotide sequences in the sample also encode this CDR3.

The V and J genes are TRBV4-2 and TRBJ2-7, with TRBD2 matching over 10 bases. The material sequenced was PBMCs or T cells enriched from blood (not recorded which). The clonotype comes from a man aged 35-49 years in a cohort exposed to, infected with or recovered from COVID-19 (not recorded which). DNA for the CDR3: TGTGCCAGCAGCCAAGGACTAGCGGGCTCCTACGAGCAGTACTTC. Protein: CASSQGLAGSYEQYF.